Listed below are T cell receptor beta chains from one sample, sequenced in a study of shared clonotypes between healthy human individuals. Libraries were prepared by immunoSEQ multiplex PCR; TCRdb keeps only in-frame clonotypes and omits some of them. This table holds over 1.4 million clones, about 96% found once. Sequencing input: naive CD4+ T cells sorted from blood. The receptors come from a man aged 25 to 45 in good health. The CDR3 runs from the conserved cysteine through the conserved F or W. The order of the fields is V gene, D gene, J gene, clone size, CDR3 protein, CDR3 DNA. D genes are given only for firm matches. Not all rows give a size; the values are once, few, many and, for expanded clones, a class.

TRBV6-6	.	TRBJ2-3	.	CASSYTGLTDTQYF	TGTGCCAGCAGTTACACCGGACTAACAGATACGCAGTATTTT
TRBV6-1	TRBD2	TRBJ2-5	once	CASSEVGGGIQETQYF	TGTGCCAGCAGTGAAGTCGGGGGGGGAATTCAAGAGACCCAGTACTTC
TRBV29-1	.	TRBJ2-7	.	CSVGYIAGYEQYF	TGCAGCGTAGGCTACATTGCTGGCTACGAGCAGTACTTC
TRBV29-1	.	TRBJ1-3	.	CSVRLRLGNTIYF	TGCAGCGTTCGCCTCAGATTAGGGAACACCATATATTTT
TRBV29-1	.	TRBJ2-7	.	CSASQGRSYEQYF	TGCAGCGCCAGTCAGGGCCGTTCCTACGAGCAGTACTTC
TRBV5-1	.	TRBJ2-3	.	CASSLEGTQYF	TGCGCCAGCAGCTTGGAGGGTACGCAGTATTTT
TRBV28	.	TRBJ2-1	once	CASSSVPGRRSSYNEQFF	TGTGCCAGCAGTTCCGTCCCGGGACGTCGGAGCTCCTACAATGAGCAGTTCTTC
TRBV10-2	TRBD2	TRBJ2-2	.	CASRTSGKAGELFF	TGCGCCAGCAGAACTAGCGGGAAGGCCGGGGAGCTGTTTTTT
TRBV7-9	.	TRBJ2-2	.	CASKQLRQENTGELFF	TGTGCCAGCAAACAACTTCGGCAGGAGAACACCGGGGAGCTGTTTTTT
TRBV19	.	TRBJ2-3	.	CASSLRTGSDTQYF	TGTGCCAGTAGCCTCCGAACGGGTTCAGATACGCAGTATTTT
TRBV30	.	TRBJ1-5	.	CAWSVWSGTPQPQHF	TGTGCCTGGAGTGTATGGTCGGGGACGCCACAGCCCCAGCATTTT
TRBV14	.	TRBJ2-7	.	CASSHVSSYEQYF	TGTGCCAGCAGCCACGTCTCCTCCTACGAGCAGTACTTC
TRBV7-8	TRBD1	TRBJ2-7	.	CASSFTGTGVEQYF	TGTGCCAGCAGCTTTACCGGGACAGGAGTCGAGCAGTACTTC
TRBV28	.	TRBJ1-5	.	CASTLGGANSNQPQHF	TGTGCCAGCACTTTGGGCGGGGCAAACAGCAATCAGCCCCAGCATTTT
TRBV11-3	.	TRBJ2-1	.	CASSLGGQTYNEQFF	TGTGCCAGCAGCTTAGGGGGACAAACGTACAATGAGCAGTTCTTC
TRBV11-2	TRBD1	TRBJ2-5	.	CASSPGPGTVETQYF	TGTGCCAGCAGCCCGGGTCCCGGGACAGTGGAGACCCAGTACTTC
TRBV7-8	.	TRBJ2-3	once	CASSPASFWGSSTDTQYF	TGTGCCAGCAGCCCGGCGAGTTTCTGGGGCTCTAGCACAGATACGCAGTATTTT
TRBV2	.	TRBJ2-7	.	CASRPYAGSGYEQYF	TGTGCCAGCAGACCCTACGCGGGGTCGGGGTACGAGCAGTACTTC
TRBV18	.	TRBJ1-5	.	CASSPRGAGISNQPQHF	TGTGCCAGCTCACCTAGGGGGGCGGGGATCTCCAATCAGCCCCAGCATTTT
TRBV28	TRBD1	TRBJ1-2	.	CASSLWPGGGYTF	TGTGCCAGCAGTTTATGGCCAGGGGGTGGCTACACCTTC
TRBV5-1	TRBD1	TRBJ1-2	.	CASSLQPTGEGYGYTF	TGCGCCAGCAGCTTACAGCCAACAGGGGAAGGCTATGGCTACACCTTC
TRBV29-1	.	TRBJ1-2	.	CSARDIRNGYTF	TGCAGCGCCCGGGACATCCGTAATGGCTACACCTTC
TRBV5-5	TRBD2	TRBJ2-5	.	CASRGTSPQETQYF	TGTGCCAGCAGAGGGACTAGTCCCCAAGAGACCCAGTACTTC
TRBV6-1	.	TRBJ2-7	.	CASSEAGWGAYEQYF	TGTGCCAGCAGTGAAGCAGGGTGGGGGGCCTACGAGCAGTACTTC
TRBV5-1	TRBD2	TRBJ2-7	.	CASSLGAGGAYEQYF	TGCGCCAGCAGCTTGGGAGCGGGAGGTGCCTACGAGCAGTACTTC
TRBV19	.	TRBJ2-1	.	CASSPARLTRYNEQFF	TGTGCCAGTAGTCCGGCCCGTCTGACTAGGTACAATGAGCAGTTCTTC
TRBV10-2	TRBD2	TRBJ2-3	.	CASSEPIGLADTDTQYF	TGCGCCAGCAGTGAGCCGATCGGACTAGCGGACACAGATACGCAGTATTTT
TRBV7-9	TRBD1	TRBJ2-7	.	CASSRGTGSRYEQYF	TGTGCCAGCAGCCGGGGGACAGGGAGTCGCTACGAGCAGTACTTC
TRBV2	.	TRBJ1-1	.	CASSAPLPEAFF	TGTGCCAGCAGTGCCCCCCTCCCCGAAGCTTTCTTT
TRBV25-1	TRBD1	TRBJ2-7	once	CASRAGQGTYEQYF	TGTGCCAGCAGAGCGGGACAGGGTACCTACGAGCAGTACTTC
TRBV9	.	TRBJ2-1	.	CASSVLQGNNEQFF	TGTGCCAGCAGCGTATTGCAGGGTAACAATGAGCAGTTCTTC
TRBV5-1	TRBD2	TRBJ2-2	.	CASSINTGTSFPGELFF	TGCGCCAGCAGCATAAACACCGGGACTAGTTTCCCCGGGGAGCTGTTTTTT
TRBV7-9	TRBD1	TRBJ2-3	.	CASSLVQGALVTDTQYF	TGTGCCAGCAGCTTAGTTCAGGGGGCGCTTGTGACAGATACGCAGTATTTT
TRBV19	.	TRBJ2-1	once	CASSPGGGGTDIYNEQFF	TGTGCCAGTAGTCCCGGGGGAGGTGGGACAGACATATACAATGAGCAGTTCTTC
TRBV11-2	TRBD1	TRBJ1-6	.	CASRRIRTGLNSPLHF	TGTGCCAGCAGAAGGATACGGACAGGGTTAAATTCACCCCTCCACTTT
TRBV9	.	TRBJ2-3	.	CASSVGSTDTQYF	TGTGCCAGCAGCGTAGGAAGCACAGATACGCAGTATTTT
TRBV7-2	.	TRBJ1-2	.	CASSLTGRGDGYTF	TGTGCCAGCAGCTTAACGGGCAGGGGCGATGGCTACACCTTC
TRBV5-4	TRBD2	TRBJ2-1	.	CASSFPTSGMEDEQFF	TGTGCCAGCAGCTTCCCGACTAGCGGGATGGAAGATGAGCAGTTCTTC